This T cell receptor (beta chain) came from a study of shared clonotypes between healthy human individuals. Study findings and constraints: How much donors shared clonotypes was expected to be affected by sequencing depth.

From germline, CDR1 is SGDLS and CDR2 YYNGEE. This CDR3 comprises 11 residues. V dropped 2 bases and J dropped 10 bases, with 9 bases sitting between them. The assay used deep level. Authors' processing steps: Filtering differed because ImmunoSEQ produced junction-only sequences that carried no quality scores. Method: immunoSEQ multiplex PCR; TCRdb's copy keeps in-frame clones and lacks some. V, J and clone size reflect that table, while D and trimming were determined from the DNA. The repertoire holds 750,000 to 1,000,000 clones, over 90% seen once, with 24% in the top ten. Regarding this clone: Antigen unknown.

Naive CD8 cells lacked CD45RO and underwent positive selection for CCR7, leaving out terminally differentiated effector memory CD45RA+ cells. None of the donors, who were healthy HIV-negative adults, had recently had acute infections or vaccinations. This rearrangement joins TRBV9 to TRBJ1-2; weak D call: TRBD1 (5 bases). The specimen sequenced was naive CD8+ T cells sorted from blood. The TCR comes from a man aged 25-45 years in good health. CDR3 protein: CASSVGQAYTF. Written as DNA, the CDR3 is TGTGCCAGCAGCGTGGGGCAGGCCTACACCTTC.